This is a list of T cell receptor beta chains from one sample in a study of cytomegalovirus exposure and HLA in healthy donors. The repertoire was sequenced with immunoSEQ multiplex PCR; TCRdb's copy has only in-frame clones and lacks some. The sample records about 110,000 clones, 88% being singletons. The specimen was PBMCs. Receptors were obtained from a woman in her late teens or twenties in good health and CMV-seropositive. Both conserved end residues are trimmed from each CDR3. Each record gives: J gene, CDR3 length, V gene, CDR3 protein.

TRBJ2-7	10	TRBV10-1	ASSAQGSEQY
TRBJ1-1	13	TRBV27	ASSLYLPMNTEAF
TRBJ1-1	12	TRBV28	ASSLGQSHTEAF
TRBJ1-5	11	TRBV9	ASSVQGDQPQH
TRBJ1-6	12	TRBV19	ASSIQGNNSPLH
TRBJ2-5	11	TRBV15	ATSRIVQETQY
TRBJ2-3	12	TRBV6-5	ASSLRGSTDTQY
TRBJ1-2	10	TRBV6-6	ASTVANYGYT
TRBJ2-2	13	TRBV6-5	ASSYSMGGPGELF
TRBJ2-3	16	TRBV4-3	ASSQVFSSTSFGDTQY
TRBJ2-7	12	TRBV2	ASSGGDRALEQY
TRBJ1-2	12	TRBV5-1	ASSLPQEGYGYT
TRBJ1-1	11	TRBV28	ASSTEVNTEAF
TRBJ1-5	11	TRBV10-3	AISPITGQPQH
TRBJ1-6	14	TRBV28	ASSLNLGSYNSPLH
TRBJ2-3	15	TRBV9	ASSTGLAGEHTDTQY
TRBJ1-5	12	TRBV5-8	ASGRGRGNQPQH
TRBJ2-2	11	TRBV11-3	ASSFGGVGELF
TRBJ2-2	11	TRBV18	ASSPAGPGELF
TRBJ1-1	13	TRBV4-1	ASSQTPPAGTEAF
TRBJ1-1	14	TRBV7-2	ASSLVPPRWNTEAF
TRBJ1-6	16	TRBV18	ASSLPPKGGSYNSPLH
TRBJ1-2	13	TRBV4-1	ASRQPGTANYGYT
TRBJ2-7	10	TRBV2	ASTTSGGEQY
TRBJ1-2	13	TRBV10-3	AISLRQGAEVGYT
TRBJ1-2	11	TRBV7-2	ASSRDRNYGYT
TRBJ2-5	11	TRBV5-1	ASSPGQEETQY
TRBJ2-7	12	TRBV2	ASRADSLTYEQY
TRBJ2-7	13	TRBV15	ATSRGTGLSYEQY
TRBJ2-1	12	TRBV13	ASSWGPGSAEQF
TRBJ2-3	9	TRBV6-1	AIGGADTQY
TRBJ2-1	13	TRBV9	ASSLGQVSYNEQF
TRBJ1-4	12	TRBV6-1	ASSEGRDGEKLF
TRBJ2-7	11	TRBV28	ASSLGGGNEQY
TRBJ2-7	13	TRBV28	ASRPPSGGNYEQY
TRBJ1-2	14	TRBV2	ASSAGRTGTNYGYT
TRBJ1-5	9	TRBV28	ASSLTYPQH
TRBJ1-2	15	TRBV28	ASSPMTRGRLDYGYT
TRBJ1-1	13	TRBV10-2	ASREQQGRHTEAF
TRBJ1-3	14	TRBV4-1	ASSQEVGIQGDTIY
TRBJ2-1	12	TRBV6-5	ASIRDSSYNEQF
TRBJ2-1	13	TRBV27	ASSLLAGGGDEQF
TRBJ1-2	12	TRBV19	ASRTGGSGYGYT
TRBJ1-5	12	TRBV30	AAENRGPNQPQH
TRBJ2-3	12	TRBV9	ASSEGGGTDTQY
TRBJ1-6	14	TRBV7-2	ASSGDSRSYNSPLH
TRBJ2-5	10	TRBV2	ASSELKETQY
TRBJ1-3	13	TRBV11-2	ASSLTPSPGNTIY
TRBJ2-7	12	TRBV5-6	ASSLGQNTYEQY
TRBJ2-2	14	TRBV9	ASSVNREQDTGELF
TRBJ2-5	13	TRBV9	ASSWGGGAEETQY
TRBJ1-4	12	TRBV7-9	ASSLGQGREKLF
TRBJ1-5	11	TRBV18	ASSPRIAQPQH
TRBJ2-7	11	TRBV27	ASSFRDSYEQY
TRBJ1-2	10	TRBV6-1	ASSEQGDGYT
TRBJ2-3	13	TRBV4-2	ASSQERPSTDTQY
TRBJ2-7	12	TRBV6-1	ASIMDRVSYEQY
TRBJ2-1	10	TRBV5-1	ASSYGGDEQF
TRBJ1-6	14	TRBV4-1	ASSQDSGQGYSPLH